Listed below are T cell receptor beta chains from one sample, sequenced in a study of CXCR3-negative and CXCR3-positive naive CD8 T cells. From the 5' RACE reads, TCRdb lists one entry per CDR3 protein and no DNA. Found here are roughly 99,000 distinct CDR3 sequences; the top ten clones hold 1.1%. The sequencing sample was made of naive CXCR3+ CD8+ T cells from blood. The origin of the receptors is a human donor in good health. Some clones in this sample may be carry-over from other donors' samples. CDR3s include the opening cysteine and the closing phenylalanine or tryptophan. Fields, in order: J gene, V gene, CDR3 protein.

TRBJ2-2 | TRBV28 | CASIEGGSNTGELFF
TRBJ2-5 | TRBV7-9 | CASSLADAAQYF
TRBJ2-7 | TRBV6-2/TRBV6-3 | CASRDSPYEQYF
TRBJ2-7 | TRBV5-1 | CASSLSFLGGDEQYF
TRBJ2-1 | TRBV7-3 | CASSFGGTNEQFF
TRBJ2-2 | TRBV2 | CAIRDHTGELFF
TRBJ2-3 | TRBV6-6 | CASSGRGGSDTQYF
TRBJ2-7 | TRBV18 | CASSTGRIPEQYF
TRBJ1-2 | TRBV25-1 | CASSPRTVSYGYTF
TRBJ2-7 | TRBV13 | CASGTRGSSYEQYF
TRBJ2-7 | TRBV7-6 | CASSSFTGGGNEQYF
TRBJ2-7 | TRBV7-6 | CASSLVTGDYEQYF
TRBJ2-2 | TRBV12-3/TRBV12-4 | CASSLSGGIITGELFF
TRBJ1-2 | TRBV28 | CASSFWVGADYGYTF
TRBJ2-2 | TRBV7-6 | CASSLYVTGELFF
TRBJ2-3 | TRBV29-1 | CSVLAGATDTQYF
TRBJ1-1 | TRBV27 | CASSLSTGRTEAFF
TRBJ1-1 | TRBV6-2/TRBV6-3 | CASNWQARNTEAFF
TRBJ2-1 | TRBV13 | CASSAPGDSPYNEQFF
TRBJ2-5 | TRBV7-3 | CASSLSGGTQETQYF
TRBJ2-1 | TRBV7-6 | CASSQTSGGAHEQFF
TRBJ2-3 | TRBV4-2 | CASSQVMAGGPTDTQYF
TRBJ2-1 | TRBV3-1 | CASSPYRGLPYNEQFF
TRBJ1-1 | TRBV7-9 | CASSFYVSQGSEALF
TRBJ2-7 | TRBV4-2 | CASSQDWGSEQYF
TRBJ2-7 | TRBV23-1 | CASSTGPRQFLTYEQYF
TRBJ2-2 | TRBV25-1 | CASTGAGELFF
TRBJ2-2 | TRBV15 | CATSRAEGQSTGELFF
TRBJ2-7 | TRBV29-1 | CSVGGGGASNEQYF
TRBJ2-7 | TRBV7-6 | CASSLEGGDSYEQYF
TRBJ2-7 | TRBV12-3/TRBV12-4 | CASSPISPYEQYF
TRBJ1-1 | TRBV21-1 | CASILVGGCTEAFF
TRBJ1-2 | TRBV29-1 | CSVEAGTGSYGYTF
TRBJ2-5 | TRBV29-1 | CSVELVGETQYF
TRBJ2-5 | TRBV28 | CASSSPEEGQETQYF
TRBJ2-1 | TRBV7-3 | CASSFLRGSYNEQFF
TRBJ2-2 | TRBV9 | CASSFPSAGTSGGPYTGELFF
TRBJ2-1 | TRBV5-1 | CASDPPDDGTGVYNEQFF
TRBJ1-6 | TRBV10-1 | CASSESTDGLNSPLHF
TRBJ2-3 | TRBV25-1 | CASSESSDTQYF
TRBJ2-3 | TRBV15 | CATSRDRQGSTDTQYF
TRBJ2-7 | TRBV12-3/TRBV12-4 | CASSRTGSYEQYF
TRBJ2-3 | TRBV12-5 | CASGLILVINRDRDTDTQYF
TRBJ2-5 | TRBV29-1 | CSGKDSLEETQYF
TRBJ2-5 | TRBV18 | CASSPPFPAIDQETQYF
TRBJ2-3 | TRBV12-3/TRBV12-4 | CASSLHLAGVTDTQYF
TRBJ2-3 | TRBV6-2/TRBV6-3 | CASEYGSSTDTQYF
TRBJ1-1 | TRBV19 | CATFMNTEAFF
TRBJ1-1 | TRBV7-8 | CASSPPGREAFF
TRBJ2-3 | TRBV7-9 | CASSPGGGSDTQYF